The 11 T cell receptor beta chains below all came from one sample that was sequenced in a study of Ad26.COV2.S vaccination and SARS-CoV-2 variants. Repertoires were generated with immunoSEQ multiplex PCR, while TCRdb's copy carries only in-frame clones and drops some. Of about 680,000 clones listed, roughly 90% were seen once; the top ten hold roughly 1.5%. Treatment here: some 20 received Ad26.COV2.S at low or high dose, single or two shots; several received placebo; per-sample allocation not given. Specimen acquisition occurred on day 63 following the initial vaccine or placebo injection. The specimen was peripheral blood, collected in a trial of Ad26.COV2.S vaccine versus placebo. These receptors were obtained from a person aged 18-65 years who received the Ad26.COV2.S COVID-19 vaccine or a placebo.

The chain has TRBV2 and TRBJ1-1; D unresolved. The CDR3 has 13 amino acids. The ends were cut back, 5 bases at V and 1 base at J, with 8 bases in the middle. Germline assignment: CDR1 SNHLY and CDR2 FYNNEI. For the CDR3, the DNA is TGTGCCAGCAGTTTTTCACCGAACACTGAAGCTTTCTTT. It translates to CASSFSPNTEAFF.

The count of this clone is one. This chain connects TRBV11-2 to TRBJ1-6, with a tentative D call TRBD1 (5 bases). CDR1 and CDR2 from the germline V gene are SGHAT and FQNNGV. The V gene lost 2 bases and the J gene lost 9 bases, with 11 bases spanning the gap. This CDR3 is 14 amino acids long. The CDR3 here is CASSLIQAASPLHF. CDR3 sequence (DNA): TGTGCCAGCAGCTTAATACAGGCCGCTTCACCCCTCCACTTT.

The rearrangement uses TRBV5-1 and TRBJ1-2; D unresolved. Between the trimmed V and J ends, which lost 0 bases and 7 bases, there was a span of 16 bases. The CDR3 runs to 15 residues. The germline CDR1 and CDR2 sequences are SGHRS and YFSETQ. CDR3 sequence reads: CASSLAQQAPGGYTF. The CDR3 region has the DNA TGCGCCAGCAGCTTGGCCCAGCAGGCCCCTGGTGGCTACACCTTC.

The V and J genes are TRBV11-2 and TRBJ2-1; 7 nucleotides line up with TRBD1. The ends lost 4 bases at V and 4 bases at J; junction bases unmatched: 10. The CDR3 runs to 16 residues. CDR1 and CDR2 from the germline V gene are SGHAT and FQNNGV. CDR3 sequence reads: CASSWGPGGKYNEQFF. The CDR3 DNA is TGTGCCAGCAGCTGGGGGCCAGGGGGAAAGTACAATGAGCAGTTCTTC.

The rearrangement joins TRBV30 to TRBJ1-3, with D hard to call. The CDR3 spans 13 residues. The ends were cut back, 2 bases at V and 0 bases at J, with 5 bases in the middle. Germline V gene lookup returns CDR1 GTSNPN and CDR2 SVGIG (reference sequence). The DNA of the CDR3 is TGTGCCTGGAGTCTGCGCTCTGGAAACACCATATATTTT. It codes for CAWSLRSGNTIYF.

This clone was counted once. This sequence joins TRBV7-2 and TRBJ2-3, with D unclear. There are 14 residues in the CDR3. Germline V CDR1 and CDR2: SGHTA, FQGNSA. Trimming removed 2 bases from V and 4 bases from J, with 10 bases in between. The DNA for the CDR3 is TGTGCCAGCAGCTTACTAATCTGGGCAGATACGCAGTATTTT. It translates to CASSLLIWADTQYF. The full variable domain, rest sourced from reference TRBV7-2 and TRBJ2-3, is GAGVSQSPSNKVTEKGKDVELRCDPISGHTALYWYRQSLGQGLEFLIYFQGNSAPDKSGLPSDRFSAERTGGSVSTLTIQRTQQEDSAVYLCASSLLIWADTQYFGPGTRLTVL.

J is TRBJ1-6 and V is TRBV7-9; possible D gene TRBD1, 6 bases. This CDR3 region has 14 residues. V was trimmed by 4 bases and J by 7 bases, leaving 11 bases between them. CDR1 SEHNR and CDR2 FQNEAQ come from the germline V gene (reference sequence). The CDR3, as DNA: TGTGCCAGCAGCTCCGGGACACCGAATTCACCCCTCCACTTT. It is translated as CASSSGTPNSPLHF.

This clone was observed a single time. The rearrangement links TRBV10-3 to TRBJ2-7; D is undetermined. CDR3 length equals 15 residues. Germline V gene sequence: CDR1 ENHRY, CDR2 SYGVKD. The V end lost 0 bases, the J end lost 0 bases, and 9 bases lay between the germline ends. The CDR3 protein is CAISESTGLSYEQYF. The CDR3 DNA sequence: TGTGCCATCAGTGAGTCGACCGGGCTCTCCTACGAGCAGTACTTC.

This sequence joins TRBV27 and TRBJ2-1; D possibly corresponds to TRBD2 (6 bases). The CDR3 is 13 residues long. V dropped 4 bases and J dropped 8 bases, with 12 bases sitting between them. Germline V lookup: CDR1 MNHEY, CDR2 SMNVEV (reference sequence). The CDR3 protein is CASSSRLVYEQFF. CDR3 DNA: TGTGCCAGCAGTTCCCGACTAGTCTATGAGCAGTTCTTC.

The chain recombines TRBV12-3 or TRBV12-4 with TRBJ2-4; D might be TRBD2 (6 bases). The length of the CDR3 is 13 residues. V lost 6 bases and J 5 bases, leaving 11 bases between the germline ends. The CDR3 sequence: CASSRWGENIQYF. CDR3 in DNA: TGTGCCAGCAGCAGATGGGGGGAAAACATTCAGTACTTC.

The V and J genes are TRBV4-3 and TRBJ1-6, with D possibly being TRBD1 (6 bases). Trimming removed 2 bases at V and 2 bases at J, with 16 bases between. This CDR3 contains 18 residues. Germline-derived CDR1 and CDR2 are LGHNA and YSLEER. CDR3 sequence reads: CASSQLPGEGTYNSPLHF. Here the CDR3 DNA reads TGCGCCAGCAGCCAACTACCAGGGGAAGGGACCTATAATTCACCCCTCCACTTT.